Listed below are T cell receptor beta chains from one sample, sequenced in a study of shared clonotypes between healthy human individuals. Libraries were prepared by immunoSEQ multiplex PCR; TCRdb keeps only in-frame clonotypes and omits some of them. The repertoire consists of about 490,000 clones, with approximately 80% occurring once and the leading ten covering 10% to 15%. The sequencing sample was made of PBMCs. These receptors were collected from a woman between 40 and 50 years old in good health. Some clones in this sample may be carry-over from other donors' samples. The CDR3 runs from the conserved cysteine through the conserved F or W. D genes are given only for firm matches. Size is stated for part of the rows, as once, few or many counts, or as a class when the clone is expanded.

clone_size j_call d_call v_call cdr3_aa cdr3_nt
. TRBJ2-7 . TRBV11-2 CASSLGVGNYEQYF TGTGCCAGCAGCTTAGGGGTCGGTAACTACGAGCAGTACTTC
. TRBJ2-7 . TRBV21-1 CASSKTVFRVTYEQYF TGTGCCAGCAGCAAAACGGTCTTCCGGGTCACCTACGAGCAGTACTTC
. TRBJ2-5 TRBD1 TRBV19 CASSIGGTVEETQYF TGTGCCAGTAGTATAGGGGGGACAGTTGAAGAGACCCAGTACTTC
. TRBJ2-7 TRBD2 TRBV7-2 CASSLDYGTSGSYEQYF TGTGCCAGCAGCTTAGATTATGGGACTAGCGGGAGTTACGAGCAGTACTTC
. TRBJ2-1 TRBD1 TRBV19 CASSTGTGYNEQFF TGTGCCAGTAGTACAGGGACAGGGTACAATGAGCAGTTCTTC
once TRBJ2-3 . TRBV7-9 CASSPFREVRRGDTQYF TGTGCCAGCAGCCCCTTTAGGGAAGTAAGGCGAGGAGATACGCAGTATTTT
. TRBJ2-7 . TRBV28 CASSFWQGGYEQYF TGTGCCAGCAGTTTTTGGCAGGGGGGGTACGAGCAGTACTTC
. TRBJ1-6 . TRBV27 CASSLWTAFNSPLHF TGTGCCAGCAGTTTATGGACAGCCTTTAATTCACCCCTCCACTTT
once TRBJ1-1 . TRBV5-1 CASSFADVNTEAFF TGCGCCAGCAGCTTCGCAGATGTGAACACTGAAGCTTTCTTT
. TRBJ1-3 TRBD1 TRBV4-2 CASSQLQGLENTIYF TGTGCCAGCAGCCAGCTACAGGGGTTAGAAAACACCATATATTTT
. TRBJ2-3 TRBD1 TRBV5-1 CASSAEPQGAPDTQYF TGCGCCAGCAGCGCTGAGCCCCAGGGGGCCCCAGATACGCAGTATTTT
. TRBJ2-2 . TRBV29-1 CSAYRPGDTGELFF TGCAGCGCATATCGTCCAGGAGACACCGGGGAGCTGTTTTTT
many TRBJ2-7 . TRBV2 CASSPDREEQYF TGTGCCAGCAGTCCCGACCGGGAGGAGCAGTACTTC
. TRBJ2-3 TRBD2 TRBV19 CASSRTSGRGDTQYF TGTGCCAGTAGTAGGACTAGCGGGAGAGGAGATACGCAGTATTTT
. TRBJ2-5 . TRBV29-1 CSVVRHLQETQYF TGCAGCGTTGTTCGGCACCTCCAAGAGACCCAGTACTTC
few TRBJ2-3 . TRBV7-2 CASSRLVRDTQYF TGTGCCAGCAGCCGACTAGTCAGGGATACGCAGTATTTT
. TRBJ2-7 TRBD2 TRBV12-5 CASGLPRGVVRVEQYF TGTGCTAGTGGTCTTCCACGGGGGGTAGTCCGGGTCGAGCAGTACTTC
. TRBJ2-1 TRBD2 TRBV11-2 CASSPSGRAFNEQFF TGTGCCAGCAGCCCTAGCGGGAGGGCCTTCAATGAGCAGTTCTTC
once TRBJ1-2 . TRBV7-2 CASSSNRVFYGYTF TGTGCCAGCAGCTCTAACAGGGTCTTCTATGGCTACACCTTC
. TRBJ2-5 TRBD2 TRBV10-2 CASSRWTSGQETQYF TGCGCCAGCAGCAGATGGACTAGCGGCCAAGAGACCCAGTACTTC
few TRBJ2-7 TRBD2 TRBV7-2 CASSLMRESTEQYF TGTGCCAGCAGCTTAATGCGGGAGAGTACCGAGCAGTACTTC
. TRBJ2-7 . TRBV7-9 CASINLKRSYEQYF TGTGCCAGCATCAACCTAAAAAGATCCTACGAGCAGTACTTC
. TRBJ1-1 . TRBV6-1 CASSETGTNTEAFF TGTGCCAGCAGTGAAACGGGGACGAACACTGAAGCTTTCTTT
. TRBJ2-2 TRBD1 TRBV23-1 CASSPFARDRDLGELFF TGCGCCAGCAGTCCCTTCGCTCGGGACAGGGATCTCGGGGAGCTGTTTTTT
few TRBJ2-5 TRBD2 TRBV9 CASSVTAGGPYLVQTQYF TGTGCCAGCAGCGTCACAGCGGGAGGACCCTACCTTGTACAGACCCAGTACTTC
. TRBJ2-5 TRBD2 TRBV29-1 CSSGRLQETQYF TGCAGCTCCGGGAGGCTCCAAGAGACCCAGTACTTC